A single sample is the source of the 27 T cell receptor beta chains below, sequenced in a study of type 1 regulatory T cells. TCRdb passed the reads through MiXCR, listing each CDR3 protein once. The table includes about 100,000 distinct CDR3 sequences, roughly 28% detected once. The material sequenced was CD4+ T cells, either the whole sample or a sorted fraction (not recorded which). These receptors came from a human donor in good health.

In this sample, this clonotype turned up a few times. V is TRBV20-1 and J is TRBJ2-3; 10 bases are shared with TRBD2. Germline loops: CDR1 DFQATT, CDR2 SNEGSKA (reference sequence). V lost 2 bases and J lost 0; bases outside the gene matches: 5. This CDR3 is built from 16 residues. Here the CDR3 DNA reads TGCAGTGCTAGACGTGGACTAGCGGCTAGCACAGATACGCAGTATTTT. Translated: CSARRGLAASTDTQYF.

This clonotype was seen only a few times. The chain has TRBV2 and TRBJ2-1, with D unclear. Germline CDR1 SNHLY, CDR2 FYNNEI. V lost 6 bases and J 7 bases, leaving 13 bases between the germline ends. The CDR3 runs 13 residues. The CDR3 DNA follows: TGTGCCAGCAGAGCCGACAAGGCGAATGAGCAGTTCTTC. Amino acids: CASRADKANEQFF.

The J gene is TRBJ2-1, the V gene TRBV6-5; D is unclear. CDR3 length: 12 residues. Trimming shortened V by 7 bases and J by 7 bases, and 11 bases separated the two germline ends. Germline CDR1 reads MNHEY; CDR2 reads SVGAGI. In nucleotides, the CDR3 is TGTGCCAGCACTGGTAGGGTGAATGAGCAGTTCTTC. Protein sequence: CASTGRVNEQFF.

This clonotype came up a few times. The V gene is TRBV19, the J gene TRBJ1-5; possible D gene TRBD1, 6 bases. Germline V gene sequence: CDR1 LNHDA, CDR2 SQIVND (reference sequence). Between the trimmed V and J ends, which lost 5 bases and 3 bases, there was a span of 11 bases. This CDR3 region has 14 residues. The CDR3 here is CASSFGGPNQPQHF. In nucleotides, the CDR3 is TGTGCCAGTAGTTTTGGGGGGCCCAATCAGCCCCAGCATTTT.

The CDR3 here is CASSSGLAGGDTQYF. CDR3 DNA: TGTGCCAGCAGCTCCGGACTAGCGGGAGGAGATACGCAGTATTTT. V and J are TRBV7-9 and TRBJ2-3; 14 positions agree with TRBD2. CDR1 and CDR2 from the germline V gene are SEHNR and FQNEAQ (reference sequence). CDR3 size: 15 residues. V trimming: 4 bases; J trimming: 5 bases; junction bases outside the gene matches: 2.

This clonotype has a count of ten or more. This chain uses TRBV9 with TRBJ1-4; no firm D call. Germline assignment: CDR1 SGDLS and CDR2 YYNGEE. CDR3 length: 15 amino acids. V was clipped by 0 bases and J by 0 bases, with 6 bases between them. CDR3 in amino acids: CASSVAVATNEKLFF. The CDR3 nucleotides read TGTGCCAGCAGCGTAGCGGTTGCAACTAATGAAAAACTGTTTTTT.

There are a few counts of this clonotype. This sequence joins TRBV12-3 or TRBV12-4 and TRBJ1-5; no definite D call. This CDR3 has 14 residues. V lost 4 bases, J lost 3 bases, and 10 bases lay in between. DNA of the CDR3: TGTGCCAGCAGTTCCGGGCCGAACAATCAGCCCCAGCATTTT. Translation gives CASSSGPNNQPQHF.

This clonotype has a handful of counts. V is TRBV30 and J is TRBJ2-1; 11 bases fit TRBD1. V was clipped by 6 bases and J by 8 bases; unmatched bases: 6. The CDR3 is 13 amino acids. Per germline, CDR1 GTSNPN and CDR2 SVGIG (reference sequence). This CDR3 is CACLGQGDHEQFF. CDR3 in DNA: TGTGCCTGCCTGGGACAGGGGGACCATGAGCAGTTCTTC.

The CDR3 spells CASSYGRGQETQYF. CDR3 in DNA: TGTGCCAGCAGTTACGGGAGGGGGCAAGAGACCCAGTACTTC. The gene calls are TRBV25-1 and TRBJ2-5; 8 bases line up with TRBD2. The CDR3 is 14 amino acids. Unmatched junction bases numbered 4, after V lost 5 bases and J lost 2 bases. CDR1 and CDR2 from the germline V gene are MGHDK and SYGVNS. The complete variable domain, with remaining parts taken from reference TRBV25-1 and TRBJ2-5, reads EADIYQTPRYLVIGTGKKITLECSQTMGHDKMYWYQQDPGMELHLIHYSYGVNSTEKGDLSSESTVSRIRTEHFPLTLESARPSHTSQYLCASSYGRGQETQYFGPGTRLLVL.

This clonotype was counted a few times. The rearrangement uses TRBV27 and TRBJ2-7, with D possibly being TRBD1 (6 bases). This CDR3 comprises 13 residues. Germline CDR1 is MNHEY and CDR2 is SMNVEV (reference sequence). Trimming cost V 1 base and J 6 bases, with 10 bases left between them. The CDR3 loop reads CASSLFAGVEQYF. For the CDR3, the DNA is TGTGCCAGCAGTTTATTTGCAGGGGTCGAGCAGTACTTC.

This chain joins TRBV7-2 and TRBJ1-2, with a possible D match to TRBD1 (6 bases). The CDR3 is 16 amino acids. Germline CDR1 reads SGHTA; CDR2 reads FQGNSA. V lost 4 bases and J 6 bases, leaving 21 bases between the germline ends. The CDR3 nucleotides are TGTGCCAGCAGCTCACCTAAAGGGGGAAAGATCCATGGCTACACCTTC. Translated: CASSSPKGGKIHGYTF.

The chain uses TRBV11-1 and TRBJ1-5; D is uncertain. The germline CDR1 and CDR2 sequences are SGHAT and FQDESV (reference sequence). V was trimmed by 4 bases and J by 5 bases, leaving 9 bases between them. This CDR3 has 13 amino acids. The CDR3 DNA sequence: TGTGCCAGCAGCTCCTCGGGAGATCAGCCCCAGCATTTT. Translating it yields CASSSSGDQPQHF.

This clonotype was detected a few times. The rearrangement uses TRBV11-2 and TRBJ2-5; TRBD2 matches 7 bases. The CDR3 is made up of 14 amino acids. Germline values: CDR1 SGHAT, CDR2 FQNNGV. V was pared by 0 bases and J by 4 bases, with 2 bases of the junction left unmatched. The CDR3 DNA follows: TGTGCCAGCAGCTTAGAAACTAGCGTAGAGACCCAGTACTTC. Translation gives CASSLETSVETQYF.

The rearrangement uses TRBV7-8 and TRBJ2-2, with 13 bases fitting TRBD2. The V gene's germline CDR1 is SGHVS and CDR2 FQNEAQ. V dropped 4 bases and J dropped 5; count of bases not matched to a gene: 13. This CDR3 spans 19 amino acids. CDR3 DNA sequence: TGTGCCAGCAGCTGGCGACTAGCGGGGGGACGGGATGTAACCGGGGAGCTGTTTTTT. Amino acids: CASSWRLAGGRDVTGELFF.

The genes are TRBV7-2 and TRBJ1-3, with D unresolved. The V and J ends lost 5 bases and 6 bases respectively, with 8 bases between them. The CDR3 has 12 amino acids. Germline V gene lookup returns CDR1 SGHTA and CDR2 FQGNSA. The CDR3 loop reads CASSPGQNTIYF. The CDR3 region has the DNA TGTGCCAGCAGCCCGGGTCAAAACACCATATATTTT.

In its sample, this clonotype was seen a few times. The J gene is TRBJ2-1, the V gene TRBV20-1, with D hard to call. CDR1 and CDR2 (germline): DFQATT, SNEGSKA (reference sequence). Trimming took 3 bases from V and 7 from J, leaving 13 bases between them. The CDR3 loop spans 13 amino acids. This chain's CDR3 is CSARRLGFNEQFF. The DNA for the CDR3 is TGCAGTGCTAGGAGGCTAGGGTTTAATGAGCAGTTCTTC.

The chain has TRBV5-1 and TRBJ1-6; D is unresolved. The V gene's germline CDR1 is SGHRS and CDR2 YFSETQ. V lost 5 bases, J lost 6 bases, and 9 bases lay in between. CDR3 length equals 13 residues. The CDR3 nucleotides are TGCGCCAGCAGTTGGGGTACTAATTCACCCCTCCACTTT. It yields the protein CASSWGTNSPLHF. The whole variable domain, filled in from reference TRBV5-1 and TRBJ1-6, reads KAGVTQTPRYLIKTRGQQVTLSCSPISGHRSVSWYQQTPGQGLQFLFEYFSETQRNKGNFPGRFSGRQFSNSRSEMNVSTLELGDSALYLCASSWGTNSPLHFGNGTRLTVT.

This clonotype was seen more than once but under ten times. The chain links TRBV7-8 to TRBJ2-3; D gene uncertain. The CDR3 has 15 residues. Germline lookup yields CDR1 SGHVS and CDR2 FQNEAQ. Trimming removed 6 bases from V and 4 bases from J, with 17 bases in between. CDR3 coding DNA: TGTGCCAGCAGTCCCCTAAGTGGGTCGGCAGATACGCAGTATTTT. The encoded protein is CASSPLSGSADTQYF.

The chain joins TRBV18 to TRBJ2-1, with D unclear. This CDR3 has 15 amino acids. Germline CDR1 and CDR2: KGHSH and LQKENI. Between the trimmed V and J ends, which lost 3 bases and 6 bases, there was a span of 15 bases. In nucleotides, the CDR3 is TGTGCCAGCTCACCGGGCCAGCCCGGAGTCAATGAGCAGTTCTTC. Translated, it gives CASSPGQPGVNEQFF. The whole variable domain, remainder taken from reference TRBV18 and TRBJ2-1, is NAGVMQNPRHLVRRRGQEARLRCSPMKGHSHVYWYRQLPEEGLKFMVYLQKENIIDESGMPKERFSAEFPKEGPSILRIQQVVRGDSAAYFCASSPGQPGVNEQFFGPGTRLTVL.

The chain employs TRBV5-1 and TRBJ1-4; D possibly corresponds to TRBD1 (6 bases). The ends were cut back, 3 bases at V and 0 bases at J, with 15 bases in the middle. The CDR3 sequence is 17 residues long. Germline CDR1 reads SGHRS; CDR2 reads YFSETQ. CDR3 residues: CASSSGGRIATNEKLFF. CDR3 in DNA: TGCGCCAGCAGCTCGGGGGGCAGGATTGCAACTAATGAAAAACTGTTTTTT. The full variable domain, in which reference TRBV5-1 and TRBJ1-4 provide the parts outside the CDR3, is KAGVTQTPRYLIKTRGQQVTLSCSPISGHRSVSWYQQTPGQGLQFLFEYFSETQRNKGNFPGRFSGRQFSNSRSEMNVSTLELGDSALYLCASSSGGRIATNEKLFFGSGTQLSVL.

This clonotype turned up a few times. The chain is built from TRBV20-1 and TRBJ2-7; 11 nucleotides align to TRBD2. Germline V gene data show CDR1 as DFQATT and CDR2 as SNEGSKA (reference sequence). The trim removed 3 bases at V and 4 bases at J, leaving 5 bases unmatched. The CDR3 length is 14 residues. The CDR3 nucleotides are TGCAGTGCTAGCCTAGCGGGAGGTCGGTACGAGCAGTACTTC. This codes for CSASLAGGRYEQYF.

V and J are TRBV5-1 and TRBJ2-5; 9 nucleotides line up with TRBD2. V dropped 0 bases and J dropped 5; count of bases not matched to a gene: 5. CDR3 length: 15 residues. CDR1 is SGHRS, CDR2 YFSETQ, per germline. The CDR3 DNA follows: TGCGCCAGCAGCTTGGTTGCTAGCGGGAAGGAGACCCAGTACTTC. Its protein is CASSLVASGKETQYF.

This clonotype was counted only a few times. The chain joins TRBV5-1 to TRBJ2-3; the match to TRBD1 covers 7 bases. Germline V gene sequence: CDR1 SGHRS, CDR2 YFSETQ. The CDR3 runs to 14 residues. Trimming at V came to 3 bases and at J to 1 base, leaving 2 bases not matched to a gene. CDR3 loop: CASSSGQRTDTQYF. For the CDR3, the DNA is TGCGCCAGCAGCTCGGGACAGCGCACAGATACGCAGTATTTT.

The chain combines TRBV7-9 with TRBJ1-1; TRBD1 matches 7 bases. V gave up 4 bases and J gave up 3 bases; unmatched junction bases: 2. This CDR3 is 13 amino acids long. Per the germline V gene, CDR1 is SEHNR and CDR2 is FQNEAQ (reference sequence). The CDR3 sequence: CASSSGTDTEAFF. As DNA, the CDR3 is TGTGCCAGCAGCTCGGGGACAGACACTGAAGCTTTCTTT.

V gene TRBV19 combines with J gene TRBJ2-5; D uncertain. This CDR3 is 11 amino acids long. The V end was cut by 6 bases, the J end by 5 bases, with 7 bases between. Germline CDR1 LNHDA, CDR2 SQIVND (reference sequence). The CDR3 DNA sequence: TGTGCCAGTAGCTCCCCGGAGACCCAGTACTTC. This codes for CASSSPETQYF.

The chain combines TRBV30 with TRBJ1-1; D gene unclear. Trimming shortened V by 4 bases and J by 4 bases, and 13 bases separated the two germline ends. The CDR3 spans 13 residues. Germline V lookup: CDR1 GTSNPN, CDR2 SVGIG (reference sequence). CDR3 protein: CAWNTEGLTEAFF. The CDR3 DNA sequence: TGTGCCTGGAATACCGAGGGCCTCACTGAAGCTTTCTTT.

The rearrangement joins TRBV7-2 to TRBJ2-3; D possibly matches TRBD1 or TRBD2 (7 bases each). This CDR3 spans 17 amino acids. Trimming removed 1 base from V and 2 bases from J, with 16 bases in between. The germline V gene encodes CDR1 SGHTA and CDR2 FQGNSA. The CDR3 spells CASSLEGGGQTTDTQYF. The CDR3 bases are TGTGCCAGCAGCTTAGAGGGAGGGGGACAGACCACAGATACGCAGTATTTT.